This T cell receptor (beta chain) was documented in a study of cytomegalovirus exposure and HLA in healthy donors. Study-wide results and caveats: It was confirmed in vitro that a few of the CMV-associated chains were specific for CMV antigens. A later analysis found TCR association rates differed by HLA locus, highest for DRB1 and lowest for HLA-C. Later genetic work tied a missense DCLRE1C variant to beta-chain V and J trimming.

The PCR was carried out with 60 Vbeta primers and 13 Jbeta primers. Assay: immunoSEQ multiplex PCR; the TCRdb copy retains only in-frame clones and omits some. The sample consists of roughly 190,000 clones, around 78% of them appearing once. On this clone: The antigen is undetermined.

The TCR sequence derives from a woman aged 30 to 39 in good health and CMV-seropositive. The specimen sequenced was PBMCs.

CDR3 region: CASSFGLAGDNEQFF. In DNA form, the CDR3 reads TGCGCCAGCAGCTTCGGACTAGCGGGGGACAATGAGCAGTTCTTC. The chain combines TRBV5-1 with TRBJ2-1, with TRBD2 identical over 13 bases. The CDR3 is made up of 15 amino acids. The V segment lost 2 bases and the J segment 5 bases; nucleotides outside the gene matches: 1. CDR1 and CDR2 from the germline V gene are SGHRS and YFSETQ.